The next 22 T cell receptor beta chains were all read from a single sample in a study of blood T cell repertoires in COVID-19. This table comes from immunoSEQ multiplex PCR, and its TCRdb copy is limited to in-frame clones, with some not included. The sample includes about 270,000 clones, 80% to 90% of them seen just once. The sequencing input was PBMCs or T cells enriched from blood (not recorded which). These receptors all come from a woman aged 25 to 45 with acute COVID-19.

The CDR3 DNA sequence: TGTGCCATCAGTGGGGACAGGGAGCGAGGGGCCAACGTCCTGACTTTC. Translated: CAISGDRERGANVLTF. V usage is TRBV10-3 and J usage is TRBJ2-6; 9 bases fit TRBD1. In germline, CDR1 is ENHRY, CDR2 SYGVKD. V was pared by 4 bases and J by 4 bases, with 5 bases of the junction left unmatched. The CDR3 extends over 16 amino acids.

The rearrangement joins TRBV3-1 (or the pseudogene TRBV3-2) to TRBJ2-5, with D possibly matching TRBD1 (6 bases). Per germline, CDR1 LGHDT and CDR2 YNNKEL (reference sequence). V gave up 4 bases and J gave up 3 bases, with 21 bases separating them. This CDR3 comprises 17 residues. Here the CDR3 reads CASSPSQGGVWEETQYF. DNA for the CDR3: TGTGCCAGCAGCCCTTCTCAAGGGGGAGTCTGGGAAGAGACCCAGTACTTC.

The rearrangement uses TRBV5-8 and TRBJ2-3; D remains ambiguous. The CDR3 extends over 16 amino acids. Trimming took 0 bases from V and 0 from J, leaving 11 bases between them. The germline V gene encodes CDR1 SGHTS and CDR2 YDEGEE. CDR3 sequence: CASSLGHDISTDTQYF. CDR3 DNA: TGTGCCAGCAGCTTGGGCCACGACATAAGCACAGATACGCAGTATTTT.

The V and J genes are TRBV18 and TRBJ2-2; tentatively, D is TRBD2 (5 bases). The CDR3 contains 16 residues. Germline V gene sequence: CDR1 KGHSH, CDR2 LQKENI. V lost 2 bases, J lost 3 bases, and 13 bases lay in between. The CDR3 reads CASSPALDFYTGELFF. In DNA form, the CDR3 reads TGTGCCAGCTCACCAGCACTAGACTTTTACACCGGGGAGCTGTTTTTT.

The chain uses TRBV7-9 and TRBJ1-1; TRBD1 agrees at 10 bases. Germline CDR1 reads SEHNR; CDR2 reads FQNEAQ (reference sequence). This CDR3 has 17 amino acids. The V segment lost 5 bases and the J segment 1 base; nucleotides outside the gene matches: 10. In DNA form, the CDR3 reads TGTGCCAGCAGCCCGGACAGGGGGGAGGAGAAGAACACTGAAGCTTTCTTT. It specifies CASSPDRGEEKNTEAFF.

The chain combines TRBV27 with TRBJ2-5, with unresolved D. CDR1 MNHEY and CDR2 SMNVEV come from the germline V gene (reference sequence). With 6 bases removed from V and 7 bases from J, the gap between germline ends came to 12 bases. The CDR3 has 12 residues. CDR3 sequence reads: CASSPNERTQYF. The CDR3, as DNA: TGTGCCAGCAGCCCAAACGAGAGGACCCAGTACTTC.

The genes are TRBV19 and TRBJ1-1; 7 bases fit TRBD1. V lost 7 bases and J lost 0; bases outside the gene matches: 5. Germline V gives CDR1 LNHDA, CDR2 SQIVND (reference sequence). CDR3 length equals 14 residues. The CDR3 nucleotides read TGTGCCAGTAAGAGGACAGGAGTGAACACTGAAGCTTTCTTT. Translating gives CASKRTGVNTEAFF.

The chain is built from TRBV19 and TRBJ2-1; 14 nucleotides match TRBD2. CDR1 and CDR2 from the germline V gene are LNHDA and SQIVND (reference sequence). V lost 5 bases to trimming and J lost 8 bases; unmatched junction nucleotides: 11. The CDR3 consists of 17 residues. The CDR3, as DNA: TGTGCCAGTAGTCCCCGAACCGGGACTAGCGGGAGTCATGAGCAGTTCTTC. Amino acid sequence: CASSPRTGTSGSHEQFF.

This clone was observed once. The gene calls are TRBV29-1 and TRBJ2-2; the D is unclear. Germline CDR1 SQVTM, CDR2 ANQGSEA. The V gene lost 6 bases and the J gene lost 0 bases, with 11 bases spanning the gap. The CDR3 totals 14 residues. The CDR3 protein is CSVAGSANTGELFF. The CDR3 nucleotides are TGCAGCGTAGCAGGATCTGCGAACACCGGGGAGCTGTTTTTT.

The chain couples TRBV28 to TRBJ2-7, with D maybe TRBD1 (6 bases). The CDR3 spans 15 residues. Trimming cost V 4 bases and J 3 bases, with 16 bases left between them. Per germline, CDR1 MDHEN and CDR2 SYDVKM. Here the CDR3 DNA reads TGTGCCAGCAGTTCCCCCCCGGACAGCAGCTACGAGCAGTACTTC. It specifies CASSSPPDSSYEQYF.

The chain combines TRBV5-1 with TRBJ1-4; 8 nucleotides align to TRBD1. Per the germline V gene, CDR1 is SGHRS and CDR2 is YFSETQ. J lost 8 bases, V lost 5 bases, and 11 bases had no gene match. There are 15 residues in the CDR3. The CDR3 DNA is TGCGCCAGCAGTTCGGGGCAGGGGGCGCACGAAAAACTGTTTTTT. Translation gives CASSSGQGAHEKLFF.

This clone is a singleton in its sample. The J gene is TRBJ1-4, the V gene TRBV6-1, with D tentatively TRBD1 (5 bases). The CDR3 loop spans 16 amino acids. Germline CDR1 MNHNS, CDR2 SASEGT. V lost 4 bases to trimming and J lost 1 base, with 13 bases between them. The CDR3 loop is CASSGRLGGTNEKLFF. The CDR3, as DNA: TGTGCCAGCAGTGGCCGTTTGGGGGGAACTAATGAAAAACTGTTTTTT.

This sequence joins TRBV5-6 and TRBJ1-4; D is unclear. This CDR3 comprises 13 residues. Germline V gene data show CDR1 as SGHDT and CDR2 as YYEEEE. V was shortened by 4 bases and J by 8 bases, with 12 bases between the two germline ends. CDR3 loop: CASSPEVGEKLFF. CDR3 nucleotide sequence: TGTGCCAGCAGCCCGGAGGTGGGGGAAAAACTGTTTTTT.

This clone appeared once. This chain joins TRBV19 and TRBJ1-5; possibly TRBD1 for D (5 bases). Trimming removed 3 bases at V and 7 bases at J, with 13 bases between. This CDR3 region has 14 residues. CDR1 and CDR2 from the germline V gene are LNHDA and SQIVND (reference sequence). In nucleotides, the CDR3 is TGTGCCAGTAGTATCGGGACTGGTTTGCAGCCCCAGCATTTT. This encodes CASSIGTGLQPQHF.

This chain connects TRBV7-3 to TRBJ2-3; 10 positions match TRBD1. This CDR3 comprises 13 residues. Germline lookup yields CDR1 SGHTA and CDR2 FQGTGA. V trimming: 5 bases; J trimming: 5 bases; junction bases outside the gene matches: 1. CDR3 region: CASSRDRGDTQYF. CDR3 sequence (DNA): TGTGCCAGCAGCCGGGACAGGGGAGATACGCAGTATTTT.

The CDR3, as DNA: TGTGCCAGCAGCAACGTCGGTCCAGATACGCAGTATTTT. Protein: CASSNVGPDTQYF. This chain links TRBV7-2 with TRBJ2-3; D gene ambiguous. The CDR3 totals 13 residues. Per germline, CDR1 SGHTA and CDR2 FQGNSA. V was shortened by 5 bases and J by 4 bases, with 10 bases between the two germline ends.

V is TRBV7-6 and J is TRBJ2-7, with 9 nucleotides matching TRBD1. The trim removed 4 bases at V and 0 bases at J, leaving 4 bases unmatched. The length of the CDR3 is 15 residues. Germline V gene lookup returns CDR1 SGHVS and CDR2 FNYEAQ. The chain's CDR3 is CASSSGTGSSYEQYF. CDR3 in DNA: TGTGCCAGCAGCTCCGGGACAGGGAGCTCCTACGAGCAGTACTTC.

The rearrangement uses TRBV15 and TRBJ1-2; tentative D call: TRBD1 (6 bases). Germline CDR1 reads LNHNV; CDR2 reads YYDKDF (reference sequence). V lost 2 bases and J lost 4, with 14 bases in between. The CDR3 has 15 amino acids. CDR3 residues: CATSRSRDIAYGYTF. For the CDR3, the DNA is TGTGCCACCAGCAGATCTCGGGACATAGCCTATGGCTACACCTTC.

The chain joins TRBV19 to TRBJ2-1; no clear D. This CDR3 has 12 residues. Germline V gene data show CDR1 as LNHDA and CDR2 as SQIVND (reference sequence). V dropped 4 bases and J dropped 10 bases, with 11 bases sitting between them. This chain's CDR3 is CASSTTLREQFF. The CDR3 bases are TGTGCCAGTAGTACCACCCTCAGGGAGCAGTTCTTC.

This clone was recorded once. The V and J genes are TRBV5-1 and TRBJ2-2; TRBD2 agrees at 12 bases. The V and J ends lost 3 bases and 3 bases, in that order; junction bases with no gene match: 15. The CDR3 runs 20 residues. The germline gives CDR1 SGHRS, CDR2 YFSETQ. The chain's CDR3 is CASSWNVWTSGIGDTGELFF. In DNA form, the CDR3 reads TGCGCCAGCAGCTGGAACGTCTGGACTAGCGGGATTGGCGACACCGGGGAGCTGTTTTTT.

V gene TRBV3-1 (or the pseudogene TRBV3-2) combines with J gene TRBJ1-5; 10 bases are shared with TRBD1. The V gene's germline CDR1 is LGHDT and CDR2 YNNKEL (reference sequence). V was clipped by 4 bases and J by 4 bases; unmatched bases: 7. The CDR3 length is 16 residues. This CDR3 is CASSPRDRGPNQPQHF. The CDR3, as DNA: TGTGCCAGCAGCCCCCGGGACAGGGGACCAAATCAGCCCCAGCATTTT.

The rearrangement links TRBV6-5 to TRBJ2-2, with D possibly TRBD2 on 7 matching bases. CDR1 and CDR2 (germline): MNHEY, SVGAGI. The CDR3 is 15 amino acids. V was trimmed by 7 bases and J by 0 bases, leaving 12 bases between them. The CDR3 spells CASTIGGANTGELFF. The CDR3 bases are TGTGCCAGCACGATAGGGGGGGCGAACACCGGGGAGCTGTTTTTT.